The 31 T cell receptor beta chains below all came from one sample that was sequenced in a study of cytotoxic CD8 clonotypes in ibrutinib-treated CLL listed by TCRdb under 2021. The receptor library was made with the immunoSEQ multiplex PCR assay. TCRdb took over this immuneACCESS table, retaining in-frame rearrangements with V and J assigned. Such tables are incomplete; in checked studies, under half of the missing clones stem from an unresolved V gene, and the remainder is unexplained. The sample table shows 20,000 to 25,000 clones, and around 70% are seen once. The ten largest clones take up about a quarter of the sample. The sample in question was PBMCs, obtained before ibrutinib treatment. These TCRs come from a human donor with chronic lymphocytic leukemia.

The chain is built from TRBV5-1 and TRBJ2-2, with unresolved D. CDR1 SGHRS and CDR2 YFSETQ come from the germline V gene. The CDR3 is 16 amino acids. The ends were cut back, 2 bases at V and 0 bases at J, with 11 bases in the middle. Here the CDR3 DNA reads TGCGCCAGCAGCTTACTTGGCAGGACGAACACCGGGGAGCTGTTTTTT. Residues: CASSLLGRTNTGELFF.

CDR3 residues: CASRSHVGGRTDTQYF. In DNA, the CDR3 is TGTGCAAGTCGCTCCCACGTTGGCGGGAGAACAGATACGCAGTATTTT. The V gene is TRBV12-2, the J gene TRBJ2-3; the table's D gene call, TRBD2, was not cross checked with the DNA. TRBV12-2 is listed as a pseudogene. This CDR3 comprises 16 residues.

This clone was detected only once. The chain uses TRBV9 and TRBJ2-3, with D tentatively TRBD1 or TRBD2 (5 bases each). Looked up from germline, CDR1 is SGDLS and CDR2 is YYNGEE. The CDR3 totals 14 residues. The germline V and J ends were trimmed by 4 bases and 7 bases, with 16 bases remaining between them. The CDR3 sequence: CASSTLPGPYTQYF. The CDR3, as DNA: TGTGCCAGCAGCACACTACCGGGACCTTATACGCAGTATTTT. Full variable domain (rest looked up from reference TRBV9 and TRBJ2-3): DSGVTQTPKHLITATGQRVTLRCSPRSGDLSVYWYQQSLDQGLQFLIQYYNGEERAKGNILERFSAQQFPDLHSELNLSSLELGDSALYFCASSTLPGPYTQYFGPGTRLTVL.

This chain joins TRBV6-5 and TRBJ1-1; the D is unclear. The CDR3 is made up of 14 amino acids. V was clipped by 6 bases and J by 0 bases, with 11 bases between them. Germline-derived CDR1 and CDR2 are MNHEY and SVGAGI. CDR3 amino acids: CASRLGGVNTEAFF. The CDR3 DNA is TGTGCCAGCAGATTGGGTGGCGTGAACACTGAAGCTTTCTTT.

The chain joins TRBV6-5 to TRBJ2-7, with a tentative D call TRBD1 (5 bases). This CDR3 has 14 amino acids. V was shortened by 1 base and J by 5 bases, with 12 bases between the two germline ends. The germline gives CDR1 MNHEY, CDR2 SVGAGI. The DNA of the CDR3 is TGTGCCAGCAGTTACTTCCAGGGTGCCGACGAGCAGTACTTC. This translates into CASSYFQGADEQYF.

The chain employs TRBV5-1 and TRBJ1-4, with D perhaps matching TRBD1 (5 bases). Germline CDR1 is SGHRS and CDR2 is YFSETQ. This CDR3 has 15 residues. V was trimmed by 2 bases and J by 3 bases, leaving 11 bases between them. The CDR3 spells CASSFGWGANEKLFF. CDR3 nucleotide sequence: TGCGCCAGCAGCTTTGGCTGGGGGGCTAATGAAAAACTGTTTTTT.

The chain uses TRBV5-4 and TRBJ2-7, with a possible D match to TRBD1 (5 bases). The V end lost 3 bases, the J end lost 3 bases, and 13 bases lay between the germline ends. Germline values: CDR1 SGHNT, CDR2 YYREEE (reference sequence). This CDR3 comprises 14 residues. The CDR3 loop is CASSSNVQGYEQYF. The CDR3 DNA reads TGTGCCAGCAGCTCAAACGTGCAGGGCTACGAGCAGTACTTC.

This clone was detected only a few times. V gene TRBV10-3 combines with J gene TRBJ2-7, with TRBD1 matching over 9 bases. This CDR3 is built from 16 residues. V dropped 0 bases and J dropped 3; count of bases not matched to a gene: 6. Germline V gene data show CDR1 as ENHRY and CDR2 as SYGVKD. CDR3 sequence (DNA): TGTGCCATCAGTGAGTCGATTGGGACAGGGCTCTACGAGCAGTACTTC. Translation gives CAISESIGTGLYEQYF.

The chain links TRBV4-3 to TRBJ2-1; a possible D gene is TRBD2 (6 bases). The germline V and J ends were trimmed by 2 bases and 0 bases, with 8 bases remaining between them. Germline CDR1 reads LGHNA; CDR2 reads YSLEER. This CDR3 spans 15 amino acids. In DNA form, the CDR3 reads TGCGCCAGCAGCCAACAGACTAGCTCCTACAATGAGCAGTTCTTC. Protein sequence: CASSQQTSSYNEQFF.

The V and J genes are TRBV5-1 and TRBJ2-7, with 13 bases aligning to TRBD2. Germline V gene sequence: CDR1 SGHRS, CDR2 YFSETQ. The CDR3 has 15 residues. V trimming: 4 bases; J trimming: 3 bases; junction bases outside the gene matches: 4. CDR3 sequence (DNA): TGCGCCAGCAGCGTAGGACTAGCGGGAGTCTACGAGCAGTACTTC. Protein: CASSVGLAGVYEQYF. Full variable domain (missing parts from reference TRBV5-1 and TRBJ2-7): KAGVTQTPRYLIKTRGQQVTLSCSPISGHRSVSWYQQTPGQGLQFLFEYFSETQRNKGNFPGRFSGRQFSNSRSEMNVSTLELGDSALYLCASSVGLAGVYEQYFGPGTRLTVT.

V and J are TRBV18 and TRBJ2-3; D gene unclear. From germline, CDR1 is KGHSH and CDR2 LQKENI. Trimming removed 3 bases from V and 4 bases from J, with 8 bases in between. The CDR3 is 13 residues long. The CDR3 reads CASSPTSPDTQYF. The CDR3 nucleotides are TGTGCCAGCTCACCTACGAGCCCAGATACGCAGTATTTT.

The chain employs TRBV7-3 and TRBJ2-6, with D tentatively TRBD1 (6 bases). The CDR3 covers 18 residues. Trimming removed 5 bases from V and 0 bases from J, with 17 bases in between. Germline V CDR1 and CDR2: SGHTA, FQGTGA. CDR3 residues: CASSPRDTPSSGANVLTF. The CDR3 coding sequence is TGTGCCAGCAGCCCTCGGGACACGCCGAGCTCTGGGGCCAACGTCCTGACTTTC.

This chain joins TRBV19 and TRBJ2-5, with TRBD2 matching over 7 bases. Germline V gene data show CDR1 as LNHDA and CDR2 as SQIVND (reference sequence). CDR3 length equals 13 residues. V lost 7 bases and J lost 8; bases outside the gene matches: 10. CDR3 sequence: CASTPGAGDTQYF. CDR3 nucleotides: TGTGCCAGTACCCCCGGGGCGGGGGATACCCAGTACTTC. Combining the CDR3 with reference TRBV19 and TRBJ2-5 gives the whole variable domain DGGITQSPKYLFRKEGQNVTLSCEQNLNHDAMYWYRQDPGQGLRLIYYSQIVNDFQKGDIAEGYSVSREKKESFPLTVTSAQKNPTAFYLCASTPGAGDTQYFGPGTRLLVL.

V and J are TRBV2 and TRBJ2-7; no definite D call. With 6 bases removed from V and 6 bases from J, the gap between germline ends came to 12 bases. The V gene's germline CDR1 is SNHLY and CDR2 FYNNEI. The CDR3 totals 12 residues. The CDR3: CASRGSTGEQYF. DNA for the CDR3: TGTGCCAGCAGGGGCAGTACGGGCGAGCAGTACTTC.

The rearrangement joins TRBV29-1 to TRBJ2-1, with D uncertain. The CDR3 spans 14 residues. The V and J ends lost 2 bases and 2 bases respectively, with 10 bases between them. Germline V CDR1 and CDR2: SQVTM, ANQGSEA. In DNA form, the CDR3 reads TGCAGCGTTGAAAGTACATCCACCTACAATGAGCAGTTCTTC. This codes for CSVESTSTYNEQFF.

V and J are TRBV4-2 and TRBJ2-7; 9 bases match TRBD2. J gave up 4 bases and V 0 bases, and 19 bases lay outside the gene matches. The CDR3 is made up of 20 amino acids. CDR1 is LGHNA, CDR2 YNFKEQ, per germline. CDR3 sequence (DNA): TGTGCCAGCAGCCAAGATCGTATTCGGGTAGCGGGAGAACGTAAGTACGAGCAGTACTTC. It translates to CASSQDRIRVAGERKYEQYF.

J is TRBJ2-1 and V is TRBV6-1; the D gene is possibly TRBD2 (7 bases). The CDR3 length is 17 residues. Germline V gene sequence: CDR1 MNHNS, CDR2 SASEGT. Trimming shortened V by 0 bases and J by 0 bases, and 12 bases separated the two germline ends. This CDR3 reads CASSEAGGGSSYNEQFF. The CDR3 region has the DNA TGTGCCAGCAGTGAAGCTGGGGGCGGGAGCTCCTACAATGAGCAGTTCTTC.

The chain couples TRBV23-1 to TRBJ2-3, with TRBD2 matching 10 bases. TRBV23-1 is placed among ORFs of uncertain function. The V segment lost 3 bases and the J segment 0 bases; nucleotides outside the gene matches: 24. CDR3 length equals 23 residues. CDR3 DNA sequence: TGCGCCAGCAGTCAGATAAGTTATTCGGGACTAGCGATCCACCAAGAAAGCACAGATACGCAGTATTTT. Protein product: CASSQISYSGLAIHQESTDTQYF.

V gene TRBV5-1 combines with J gene TRBJ2-7; 10 bases line up with TRBD1. Germline CDR1 and CDR2: SGHRS and YFSETQ. The CDR3 extends over 17 amino acids. V lost 7 bases and J lost 4; bases outside the gene matches: 17. The CDR3 nucleotides are TGCGCCAGCTCCTCCGGACAGGGGGTTTCCCTCGCTTACGAGCAGTACTTC. Its translation is CASSSGQGVSLAYEQYF.

V is TRBV10-2 and J is TRBJ2-7; possibly TRBD2 for D (7 bases). Trimming took off 10 bases at V and 7 bases at J, with 20 bases between the two ends. This CDR3 is 13 amino acids long. CDR1 WSHSY and CDR2 SAAADI come from the germline V gene. The DNA for the CDR3 is TGCGCCACACATATGGGGGGGGCGGGGGAGCAGTACTTC. Its translation is CATHMGGAGEQYF.

This chain links TRBV7-2 with TRBJ2-3; D might be TRBD2 (6 bases). V shed 2 bases and J shed 1 base, with 10 bases lying between them. The CDR3 consists of 15 residues. CDR1 is SGHTA and CDR2 is FQGNSA in the germline V gene. The CDR3 region is CASSLTGAGTDTQYF. The CDR3 DNA follows: TGTGCCAGCAGCTTAACGGGAGCGGGCACAGATACGCAGTATTTT. The full variable domain, rest sourced from reference TRBV7-2 and TRBJ2-3, is GAGVSQSPSNKVTEKGKDVELRCDPISGHTALYWYRQSLGQGLEFLIYFQGNSAPDKSGLPSDRFSAERTGGSVSTLTIQRTQQEDSAVYLCASSLTGAGTDTQYFGPGTRLTVL.

V and J are TRBV28 and TRBJ2-1; D is perhaps TRBD2 (7 bases). V shed 3 bases and J shed 12 bases, with 15 bases lying between them. Germline CDR1 reads MDHEN; CDR2 reads SYDVKM. The CDR3 has 13 residues. This CDR3 is CASSFAGRGAQFF. As DNA, the CDR3 is TGTGCCAGCAGTTTCGCGGGACGGGGGGCGCAGTTCTTC.

J is TRBJ2-5 and V is TRBV4-2, with D perhaps matching TRBD1 (7 bases). Germline CDR1 LGHNA, CDR2 YNFKEQ. V lost 0 bases, J lost 5 bases, and 13 bases lay in between. The CDR3 contains 15 residues. The CDR3 protein is CASSQDGGGAETQYF. Written as DNA, the CDR3 is TGTGCCAGCAGCCAAGATGGAGGGGGCGCCGAGACCCAGTACTTC.

V is TRBV6-1 and J is TRBJ1-5; D remains ambiguous. This CDR3 has 16 residues. Germline V CDR1 and CDR2: MNHNS, SASEGT. V gave up 2 bases and J gave up 0 bases, with 11 bases separating them. The CDR3 DNA follows: TGTGCCAGCAGTGAACAGGACGGCAATAGCAATCAGCCCCAGCATTTT. As protein: CASSEQDGNSNQPQHF.

J is TRBJ2-2 and V is TRBV5-1; perhaps TRBD2 as D (6 bases). Trimming removed 4 bases from V and 6 bases from J, with 19 bases in between. The CDR3 sequence is 16 residues long. Looked up from germline, CDR1 is SGHRS and CDR2 is YFSETQ. The DNA for the CDR3 is TGCGCCAGCAGCCCGGAGGGACGGGGGAGTGCCGGGGAGCTGTTTTTT. As protein: CASSPEGRGSAGELFF.

The rearrangement joins TRBV7-2 to TRBJ2-5; tentative D call: TRBD2 (6 bases). Germline V gene lookup returns CDR1 SGHTA and CDR2 FQGNSA. V gave up 1 base and J gave up 4 bases, with 13 bases separating them. The length of the CDR3 is 15 residues. DNA for the CDR3: TGTGCCAGCAGCTTAGACGGGACCGGGGGAGAGACCCAGTACTTC. It specifies CASSLDGTGGETQYF.

The J gene is TRBJ2-1, the V gene TRBV5-1; 9 bases align to TRBD1. The CDR3 runs 16 residues. Germline trimming cut 0 bases from V and 7 bases from J; bases unmatched to any gene: 8. Germline CDR1 is SGHRS and CDR2 is YFSETQ. CDR3: CASSLAGGTGINEQFF. CDR3 sequence (DNA): TGCGCCAGCAGCTTGGCCGGCGGGACAGGGATAAATGAGCAGTTCTTC.

V gene TRBV6-5 combines with J gene TRBJ2-7; 8 bases are shared with TRBD1. From germline, CDR1 is MNHEY and CDR2 SVGAGI. V was pared by 4 bases and J by 3 bases, with 5 bases of the junction left unmatched. The CDR3 is made up of 14 amino acids. CDR3 nucleotide sequence: TGTGCCAGCAGTTTGAGGACAGGGCGCTACGAGCAGTACTTC. It specifies CASSLRTGRYEQYF.

This clone was observed a single time. The rearrangement joins TRBV4-2 to TRBJ2-1; 10 bases line up with TRBD2. V dropped 0 bases and J dropped 1; count of bases not matched to a gene: 12. The germline gives CDR1 LGHNA, CDR2 YNFKEQ. CDR3 length equals 20 residues. For the CDR3, the DNA is TGTGCCAGCAGCCAAGATGACGGGCTAGCGGGAGAAAGGTCCTACAATGAGCAGTTCTTC. This gives the protein CASSQDDGLAGERSYNEQFF.

The rearrangement links TRBV11-2 to TRBJ2-1; D call uncertain. Trimming left V 1 base short and J 8 bases short, with 15 bases between. This CDR3 is built from 15 residues. Germline lookup yields CDR1 SGHAT and CDR2 FQNNGV. The CDR3: CASSLGVAPPHEQFF. DNA of the CDR3: TGTGCCAGCAGCTTAGGAGTGGCCCCCCCTCATGAGCAGTTCTTC. The whole variable domain, filled in from reference TRBV11-2 and TRBJ2-1, reads EAGVAQSPRYKIIEKRQSVAFWCNPISGHATLYWYQQILGQGPKLLIQFQNNGVVDDSQLPKDRFSAERLKGVDSTLKIQPAKLEDSAVYLCASSLGVAPPHEQFFGPGTRLTVL.

This chain connects TRBV30 to TRBJ1-3, with D tentatively TRBD1 (5 bases). V lost 3 bases and J 0 bases, leaving 12 bases between the germline ends. The CDR3 length is 15 residues. Germline V gives CDR1 GTSNPN, CDR2 SVGIG (reference sequence). CDR3 sequence reads: CAWRGESSSGNTIYF. CDR3 coding DNA: TGTGCCTGGAGGGGGGAGTCGAGCTCTGGAAACACCATATATTTT.